The entry below gives a single TCR beta chain sequence along with its context. No antigen is known for it. The sample holds no much larger clone one base away, and base qualities are not on file. Library preparation employed the immunoSEQ multiplex PCR assay. RNA was extracted from all samples and reverse transcribed into cDNA, which served as template for TCR sequencing. First-strand cDNA was synthesized with SuperScript III using a 2:1 mix of oligo-dT and random hexamers. A synthetic immune receptor repertoire was used to assess amplification bias, and residual bias was removed computationally. Per the original workflow: Raw reads were preprocessed for error removal, and CDR3 was defined according to IMGT conventions as running from the conserved cysteine to phenylalanine. To get clonality, Shannon entropy was normalized by log2 of the number of productive unique TCRs and the result was subtracted from 1. Whether each scalp clone was CD4 or CD8 was inferred by checking scalp TCRbeta sequences against the CD4 and CD8 repertoires from sorted blood. The table was pulled from immuneACCESS by TCRdb, which kept in-frame rearrangements only. Such tables lose some clones; where checked, under half of the loss comes from unresolved V genes, and the rest has no known cause. V and J calls and clone size are those listed in that table; D and trimming were worked out from the DNA. The sample data list approximately 100,000 clones, and approximately 63% of these were observed just once. The ten top clones hold around 17% of the sample.

The sample comes from a study of CD8+ T cells in alopecia areata (dated 2018 in TCRdb). Some background on the complete study: The treated patients took part in an open-label pilot trial in which moderate-to-severe alopecia areata was treated with oral tofacitinib at 5 to 10 mg twice daily. Patients received tofacitinib for 6 to 18 months and were then followed off drug for 6 months to check for delayed response and recurrence. For the treated patients, the SALT score, which quantifies what percentage of scalp surface area is affected, served as the measure of disease severity. In both human patients and the C3H/HeJ mouse model, the study applied high-throughput TCRbeta sequencing to look at T cell clonal expansion in alopecia areata. Scalp tissue and sorted CD4+ and CD8+ peripheral blood T cells from patchy and totalis/universalis alopecia areata patients and from healthy controls were covered by human TCRbeta sequencing. Biopsies were taken from tofacitinib-treated patients at baseline and again at 4 and 24 weeks into treatment, and several of those patients also had a later scalp biopsy. Scalp clonality was compared across normal scalp (n=4), patchy alopecia areata scalp (n=8), and alopecia totalis/universalis scalp (n=8). RNA came from the PAXgene miRNA kit for fixed scalp, the miRNeasy kit for PBMCs, and the RNeasy kit for mouse skin. immunoSEQ multiplex PCR using 35 Vbeta forward primers and 13 Jbeta reverse primers was used to amplify TCRbeta CDR3 regions. Findings and caveats that apply to the study as a whole: During tofacitinib treatment, many expanded lesional clones stuck around in both scalp and blood, and this persistence may partly explain why relapse happens after treatment is stopped. TCR sequences shared between patients were less clear than in mice, possibly partly because of HLA diversity in the patient population. Tofacitinib significantly decreased scalp clonality and the number of expanded CD8+ clones among the top 100 scalp clones. Because the treated cohort was small and had only one nonresponder, larger studies are needed to examine links between baseline CD8+ expansion and response. Unlike mouse skin, which is dominated by gammadelta T cells, normal human skin has resident alphabeta T cells that are also sequenced, and this complicates analysis of the scalp TCR repertoire. Compared with normal scalp, lesional scalp, particularly in alopecia totalis/universalis, had higher clonality and more expanded CD8+ clones, which suggests antigenic drive.

Interpreted using the paper, the treatment or condition label stands for: oral pan-JAK inhibitor, 5-10 mg twice daily. Lesional scalp punch biopsies and peripheral blood were collected from alopecia areata patients. PBMCs were separated by density centrifugation and stained for CD3, CD4 and CD8, after which CD4+ and CD8+ T cells were sorted on a FACSAria. Here V drops 6 bases and J drops 1 base, and the junction holds 3 bases not matched to any gene. Based on the germline V gene, the CDR1 and CDR2 sequences are SQVTM and ANQGSEA. Counted from cysteine to phenylalanine, this CDR3 has 14 amino acids. The DNA shown is the 42-base CDR3, in frame from base 1.

Specimen: CD8+ T cells sorted from blood, collected at approximately week 55, from a patient treated with tofacitinib. The TCR sequence derives from a human donor with alopecia areata. The chain couples TRBV29-1 to TRBJ2-2, with 9 junctional bases fitting TRBD1. The nucleotide sequence is given as TGCAGCGTCCGGACAGGGGAGAACACCGGGGAGCTGTTTTTT. Its protein reads: CSVRTGENTGELFF.